These 4 T cell receptor beta chains originate from one sample sequenced in a study of T-cell reconstitution after alpha-beta-depleted transplantation in children. Unique molecular identifiers were incorporated when the TCRbeta library was constructed. TCRdb called the PCR reads again in MiXCR, with one record for every CDR3 protein. The table has 400,000 to 550,000 distinct CDR3 sequences, about 10% seen once; the top ten hold around 2%. This material consisted of PBMCs, taken before TCRalphabeta/CD19-depleted stem cell transplant. These receptors were obtained from a child aged 2 to 10 with inherited bone marrow failure, due to receive a stem cell transplant.

This clonotype showed up many times. The chain has TRBV20-1 and TRBJ2-1, with D tentatively TRBD2 (6 bases). Trimming took 5 bases from V and 2 from J, leaving 19 bases between them. The CDR3 contains 16 residues. The V gene's germline CDR1 is DFQATT and CDR2 SNEGSKA (reference sequence). The CDR3 region is CSAQTGSGLPYNEQFF. In DNA, the CDR3 is TGCAGTGCTCAGACGGGTAGCGGCCTACCCTACAATGAGCAGTTCTTC.

With respect to this clonotype: This may arise from a read error, as a much more abundant clone is one base away. This chain links TRBV29-1 with TRBJ2-3, with 8 nucleotides matching TRBD2. Germline-derived CDR1 and CDR2 are SQVTM and ANQGSEA. This CDR3 is built from 14 residues. CDR3 residues: CSVEKGRGADMQYF. DNA of the CDR3: TGCAGCGTTGAAAAGGGGCGGGGGGCAGATATGCAGTATTTT.

This clonotype occurred many times. The chain couples TRBV10-3 to TRBJ2-5; weak D call: TRBD1 (5 bases). The CDR3 is made up of 14 amino acids. CDR1 is ENHRY, CDR2 SYGVKD, per germline. Trimming removed 2 bases from V and 1 base from J, with 8 bases in between. The CDR3 DNA sequence: TGTGCCATCAGTGAGACAGGCCCCCAAGAGACCCAGTACTTC. It specifies CAISETGPQETQYF.

This clonotype occurred a few times. The V gene is TRBV12-3 or TRBV12-4, the J gene TRBJ2-1; the D gene is possibly TRBD1 (5 bases). V lost 3 bases to trimming and J lost 8 bases, with 17 bases between them. The CDR3 runs 15 residues. This CDR3 is CASSLNRLWGDEQFF. The DNA for the CDR3 is TGTGCCAGCAGTTTGAACCGTCTTTGGGGCGATGAGCAGTTCTTC.